This record looks at one TCR beta chain sequence and its context. Its antigen is not identified. These data originate in a study of T cells in Graves' hyperthyroidism and ophthalmopathy. Study summary: Peripheral blood was taken when the disease was first diagnosed, before any treatment began.

Study findings and constraints: Most thyroid clonotypes expanded above 0.001 appeared in blood too.

This CDR3 is built from 18 residues. V dropped 6 bases and J dropped 0; count of bases not matched to a gene: 12. Germline V lookup: CDR1 SGHVS, CDR2 FNYEAQ. Disease lasting under 3 months, a NOSPECS grade of at least 4, and a Clinical Activity Score of at least 3 were features of the ophthalmopathy patients. The diagnoses drew upon clinical symptoms, serum thyroxine and TRAb, thyroid ultrasound and orbital computed tomography. The investigators amplified TCR beta CDR3 regions from RNA transcripts. The HTBI primer set served for first-round RT-PCR of the TCR CDR3. TCRdb reprocessed the multiplex PCR reads via MiXCR and lists one record per CDR3 protein. The data hold fewer than 650,000 distinct CDR3 sequences, with 13% to 15% observed a single time.

The sample comprised blood. The clonotype comes from a woman aged 18-29 years with Graves' ophthalmopathy. The chain recombines TRBV7-6 with TRBJ2-1, with TRBD2 identical over 9 bases. In DNA, the CDR3 is TGTGCCAGCAGACCCCGGGGAGGTAGCGGGAGCTCCTACAATGAGCAGTTCTTC. It codes for CASRPRGGSGSSYNEQFF.